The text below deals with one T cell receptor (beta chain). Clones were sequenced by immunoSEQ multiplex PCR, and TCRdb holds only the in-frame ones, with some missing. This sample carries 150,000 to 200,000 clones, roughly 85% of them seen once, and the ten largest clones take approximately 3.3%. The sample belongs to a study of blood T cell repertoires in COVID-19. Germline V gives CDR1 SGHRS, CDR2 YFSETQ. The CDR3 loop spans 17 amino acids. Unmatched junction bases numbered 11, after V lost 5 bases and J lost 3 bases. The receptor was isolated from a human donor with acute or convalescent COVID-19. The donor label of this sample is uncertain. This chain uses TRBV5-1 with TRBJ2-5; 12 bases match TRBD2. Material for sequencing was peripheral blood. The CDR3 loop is CASSLRLAGATKETQYF. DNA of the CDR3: TGCGCCAGCAGTCTCAGACTAGCGGGGGCGACAAAAGAGACCCAGTACTTC.